This T cell receptor (beta chain) appears in the sequencing data of a study of early T cells in non-severe SARS-CoV-2 infection. Study context: The input, bulk RNA from unsorted whole blood, was sequenced, and chains were unpaired.

Germline CDR1 SGDLS, CDR2 YYNGEE. V was cut by 4 bases and J by 3 bases, with 14 bases left in between. This CDR3 has 14 amino acids. Individually, cDNA molecules had unique molecular identifiers attached to them. TCRdb re-called the 5' RACE reads with MiXCR, one entry per CDR3 protein. The sample has tens of thousands of distinct CDR3 sequences; under 15% are singletons. Many counts were recorded for this clonotype. This rearrangement joins TRBV9 to TRBJ2-7, with D perhaps matching TRBD2 (6 bases). The clonotype originates from an adult who was a healthcare worker with PCR-confirmed SARS-CoV-2 infection or an uninfected control (not recorded which). The sequenced sample consisted of whole blood. CDR3 bases: TGTGCCAGCAGCCCCGGGGACTTCCACTACGAGCAGTACTTC. As protein: CASSPGDFHYEQYF.